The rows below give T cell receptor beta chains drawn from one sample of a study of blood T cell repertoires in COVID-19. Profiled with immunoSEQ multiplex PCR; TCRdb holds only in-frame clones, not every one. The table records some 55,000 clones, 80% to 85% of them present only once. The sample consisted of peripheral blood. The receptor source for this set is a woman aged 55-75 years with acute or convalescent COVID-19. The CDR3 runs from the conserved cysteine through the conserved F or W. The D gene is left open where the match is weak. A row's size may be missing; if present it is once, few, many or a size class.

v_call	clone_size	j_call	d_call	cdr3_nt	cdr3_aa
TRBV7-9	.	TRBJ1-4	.	TGTGCCAGCAGCTTGCGAGGAGAAAAACTGTTTTTT	CASSLRGEKLFF
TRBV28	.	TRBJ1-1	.	TGTGCCAGCAGTCCTCACATGAACACTGAAGCTTTCTTT	CASSPHMNTEAFF
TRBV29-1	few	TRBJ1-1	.	TGCAGCGTTGAAGAGGCGGGACCTCGAACTGAAGCTTTCTTT	CSVEEAGPRTEAFF
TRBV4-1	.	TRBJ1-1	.	TGCGCCAGCAGCCAAGGTCTAGGGGGGAACACTGAAGCTTTCTTT	CASSQGLGGNTEAFF
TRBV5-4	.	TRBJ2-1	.	TGTGCCAGCAGCTTACCGCCAGGGTTGGACAATGAGCAGTTCTTC	CASSLPPGLDNEQFF
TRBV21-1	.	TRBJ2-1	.	TGTGCCAGCAGCAAAGTCCCAGATACAAACTCCTACAATGAGCAGTTCTTC	CASSKVPDTNSYNEQFF
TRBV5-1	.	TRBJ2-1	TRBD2	TGCGCCAGCAGAGATGGACTAGCGGGACCCTCCTACAATGAGCAGTTCTTC	CASRDGLAGPSYNEQFF
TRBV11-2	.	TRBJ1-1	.	TGTGCCAGCAGCGCTGTGCAGGGGAACACTGAAGCTTTCTTT	CASSAVQGNTEAFF
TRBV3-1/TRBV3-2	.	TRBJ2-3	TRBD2	TGTGCCAGCAGCCAAGAATTTTCGGCTAGCGGGGGGAGCACAGATACGCAGTATTTT	CASSQEFSASGGSTDTQYF
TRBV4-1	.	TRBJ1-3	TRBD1	TGCGCCAGCAGCCAGACAGGGACTGGAAACACCATATATTTT	CASSQTGTGNTIYF
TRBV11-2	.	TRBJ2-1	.	TGTGCCAGCAGCTTGATGACTAGTCCCCCCTACAATGAGCAGTTCTTC	CASSLMTSPPYNEQFF
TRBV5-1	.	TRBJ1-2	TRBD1	TGCGCCAGCAGCTCTGGACAGGGGGTTGGCTACACCTTC	CASSSGQGVGYTF
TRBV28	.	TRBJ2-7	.	TGTGCCAGCAGTTTACCCCGAAGACAGGCCTCCTTC	CASSLPRRQASF
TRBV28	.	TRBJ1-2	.	TGTGCCAGCAGACTACAAAGCAATGGCTACACCTTC	CASRLQSNGYTF
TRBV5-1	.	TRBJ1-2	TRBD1	TGCGCCAGCAGCTTTTGGACAGGGGATTATGGCTACACCTTC	CASSFWTGDYGYTF
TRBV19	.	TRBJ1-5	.	TGTGCCAGTAAGACAACCCTTAATAGCAATCAGCCCCAGCATTTT	CASKTTLNSNQPQHF
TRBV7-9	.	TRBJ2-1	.	TGTGCCAGCAGCTATAGGGGAGGTCTCACCTACAATGAGCAGTTCTTC	CASSYRGGLTYNEQFF
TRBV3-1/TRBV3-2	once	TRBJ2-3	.	TGTGCCAGCAGCCAAGATCCACCTCTTTACGGGAGCGCAGATACGCAGTATTTT	CASSQDPPLYGSADTQYF
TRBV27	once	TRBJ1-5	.	TGTGCCAGCAGCCCAGGGTACAATCAGCCCCAGCATTTT	CASSPGYNQPQHF
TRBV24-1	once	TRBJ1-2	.	TGTGCCACCAGTGAAAACAGGGCGAGTGGCTACACCTTC	CATSENRASGYTF
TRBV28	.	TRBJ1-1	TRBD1	TGTGCCAGCTCCGCGTTAGGGACAGGGAGGCGTGAAGCTTTCTTT	CASSALGTGRREAFF
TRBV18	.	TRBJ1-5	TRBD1	TGTGCCAGCTCGCGGACAGGGGGCGTTCAGCCCCAGCATTTT	CASSRTGGVQPQHF
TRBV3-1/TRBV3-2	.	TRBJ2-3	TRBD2	TGTGCCAGCAGCCAACAAGCGGGGGGGCCCCCAGATACGCAGTATTTT	CASSQQAGGPPDTQYF
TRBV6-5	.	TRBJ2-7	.	TGTGCCAGCAGTTACTCTCGCAGGGGCCCCTACGAGCAGTACTTC	CASSYSRRGPYEQYF
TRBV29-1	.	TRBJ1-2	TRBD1	TGCAGCGTTGATGTGTCCGGGACAGGGGGCTATGGCTACACCTTC	CSVDVSGTGGYGYTF
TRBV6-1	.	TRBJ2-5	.	TGTGCCAGCAGTGAAGGACAGGTGGGGCAAGAGACCCAGTACTTC	CASSEGQVGQETQYF
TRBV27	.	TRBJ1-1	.	TGTGCCAGCAGTTTATTAGGGGTGACCTCTAACACTGAAGCTTTCTTT	CASSLLGVTSNTEAFF
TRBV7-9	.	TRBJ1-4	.	TGTGCCAGCAGCTTAATCGTAGGGGCCGGTGAAAAACTGTTTTTT	CASSLIVGAGEKLFF
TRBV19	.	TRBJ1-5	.	TGTGCCAGTAGTATCCGGACAGTTAGCAATCAGCCCCAGCATTTT	CASSIRTVSNQPQHF
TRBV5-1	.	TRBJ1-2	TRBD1	TGCGCCAGCAGCTCTCGCCTGACAGGGGACTATGGCTACACCTTC	CASSSRLTGDYGYTF
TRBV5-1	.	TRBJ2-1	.	TGCGCCAGCAGCTTGGTAGCGAGCTCCTACAATGAGCAGTTCTTC	CASSLVASSYNEQFF
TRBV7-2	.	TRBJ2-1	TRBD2	TGTGCCAGCAGCTTAGGACTAGCGGGGGCCGGCCCCTACAATGAGCAGTTCTTC	CASSLGLAGAGPYNEQFF
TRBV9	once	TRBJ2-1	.	TGTGCCAGCAGCGTAGGGAGCCTCTCCTACAATGAGCAGTTCTTC	CASSVGSLSYNEQFF
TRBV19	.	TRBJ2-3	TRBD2	TGTGCCAGTACTCCCGGGGGGGGGTACACAGATACGCAGTATTTT	CASTPGGGYTDTQYF
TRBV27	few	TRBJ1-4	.	TGTGCCAGCAGTTTATCCCAGGGCAGGCTTGGGACTAATGAAAAACTGTTTTTT	CASSLSQGRLGTNEKLFF
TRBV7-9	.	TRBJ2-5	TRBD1	TGTGCCAGCAGCCCTGGACAGGGGGCTCGAGAGACCCAGTACTTC	CASSPGQGARETQYF
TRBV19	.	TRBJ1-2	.	TGTGCCAGTACTGGGACTCTCGGCTATGGCTACACCTTC	CASTGTLGYGYTF
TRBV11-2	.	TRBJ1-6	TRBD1	TGTGCCAGCAGCCTAGGACAGGGGGCATTTTCACCCCTCCACTTT	CASSLGQGAFSPLHF
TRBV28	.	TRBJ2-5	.	TGTGCCAGCCGAGGAGGGGGCCGGGAGACCCAGTACTTC	CASRGGGRETQYF
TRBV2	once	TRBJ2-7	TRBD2	TGTGCCAGCAGTGGCCTGAGCGGGGCCTACGAGCAGTACTTC	CASSGLSGAYEQYF
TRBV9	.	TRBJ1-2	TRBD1	TGTGCCAGCAGCCTCGACAGGGTGAGCTATGGCTACACCTTC	CASSLDRVSYGYTF
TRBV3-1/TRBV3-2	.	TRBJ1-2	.	TGTGCCAGCAGCCAAGCTGGCCGTAAACCCCTTAACTATGGCTACACCTTC	CASSQAGRKPLNYGYTF
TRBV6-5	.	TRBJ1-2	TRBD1	TGTGCCAGCAGTACGACAGGGTTTTATGGCTACACCTTC	CASSTTGFYGYTF
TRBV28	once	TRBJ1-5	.	TGTGCCAGCAGTCTCCCGGGTCAGCCCCAGCATTTT	CASSLPGQPQHF
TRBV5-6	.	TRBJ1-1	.	TGTGCCAGCAGCCCTCGAACAGGGAAGACTGAAGCTTTCTTT	CASSPRTGKTEAFF